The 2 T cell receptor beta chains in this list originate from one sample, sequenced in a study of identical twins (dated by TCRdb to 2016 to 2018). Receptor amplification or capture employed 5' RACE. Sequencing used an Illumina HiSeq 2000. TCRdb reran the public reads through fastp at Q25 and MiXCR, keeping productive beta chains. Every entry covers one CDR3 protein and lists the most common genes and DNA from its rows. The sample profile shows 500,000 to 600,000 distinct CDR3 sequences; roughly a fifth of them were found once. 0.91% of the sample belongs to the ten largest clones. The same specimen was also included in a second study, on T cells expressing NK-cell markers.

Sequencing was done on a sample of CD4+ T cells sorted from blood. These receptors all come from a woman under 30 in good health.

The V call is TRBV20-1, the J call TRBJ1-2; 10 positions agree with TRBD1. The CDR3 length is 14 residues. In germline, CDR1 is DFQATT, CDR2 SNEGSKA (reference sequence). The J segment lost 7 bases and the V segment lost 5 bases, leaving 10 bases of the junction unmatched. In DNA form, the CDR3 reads TGCAGTGCTTCCACCGGGACAGGGGTGTTTGGCTACACCTTC. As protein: CSASTGTGVFGYTF.

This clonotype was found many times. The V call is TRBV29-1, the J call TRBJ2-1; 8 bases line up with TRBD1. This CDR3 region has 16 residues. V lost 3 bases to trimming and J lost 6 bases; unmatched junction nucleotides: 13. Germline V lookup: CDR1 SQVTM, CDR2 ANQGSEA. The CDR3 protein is CSVEAHRGFGGNEQFF. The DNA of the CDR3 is TGCAGCGTTGAGGCCCACAGGGGGTTCGGTGGCAATGAGCAGTTCTTC.